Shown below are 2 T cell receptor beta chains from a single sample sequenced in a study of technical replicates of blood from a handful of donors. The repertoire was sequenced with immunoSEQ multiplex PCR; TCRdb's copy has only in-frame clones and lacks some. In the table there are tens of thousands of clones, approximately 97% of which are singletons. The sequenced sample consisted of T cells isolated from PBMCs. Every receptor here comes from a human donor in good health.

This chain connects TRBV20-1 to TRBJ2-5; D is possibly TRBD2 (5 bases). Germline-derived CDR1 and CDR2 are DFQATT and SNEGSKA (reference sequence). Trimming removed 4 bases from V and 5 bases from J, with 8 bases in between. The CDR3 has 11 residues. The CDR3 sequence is CSAKRGETQYF. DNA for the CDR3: TGCAGTGCTAAAAGAGGGGAGACCCAGTACTTC.

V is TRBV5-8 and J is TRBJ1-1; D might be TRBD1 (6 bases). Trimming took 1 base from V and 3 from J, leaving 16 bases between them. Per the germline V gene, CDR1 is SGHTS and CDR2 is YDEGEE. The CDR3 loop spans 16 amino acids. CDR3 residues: CASSLRYGRGDTEAFF. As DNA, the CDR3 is TGTGCCAGCAGCTTGAGGTATGGCAGGGGTGACACTGAAGCTTTCTTT.